The next 5 T cell receptor beta chains were all read from a single sample in a study of blood T cell repertoires in COVID-19. Sequenced by immunoSEQ multiplex PCR; TCRdb stores in-frame clones only, minus some. The sample includes under 250,000 clones, 85% to 90% of them seen just once. Sequencing used PBMCs or T cells enriched from blood (not recorded which). Source of these receptors: a woman between 18 and 30 years old in a cohort exposed to, infected with or recovered from COVID-19 (not recorded which).

This chain links TRBV9 with TRBJ2-1; TRBD2 aligns across 8 bases. Germline V gives CDR1 SGDLS, CDR2 YYNGEE. This CDR3 has 14 amino acids. V trimming: 2 bases; J trimming: 5 bases; junction bases outside the gene matches: 3. CDR3: CASSVSGTDNEQFF. Written as DNA, the CDR3 is TGTGCCAGCAGCGTTAGCGGGACCGACAATGAGCAGTTCTTC.

V gene TRBV7-8 combines with J gene TRBJ2-1; 8 bases are shared with TRBD1. V dropped 0 bases and J dropped 8; count of bases not matched to a gene: 3. This CDR3 is 14 amino acids long. Germline lookup yields CDR1 SGHVS and CDR2 FQNEAQ. Here the CDR3 DNA reads TGTGCCAGCAGCTTAGCGGACAGGGACGATGAGCAGTTCTTC. Amino acid sequence: CASSLADRDDEQFF.

The chain uses TRBV5-1 and TRBJ1-6; D is ambiguous. Germline CDR1 reads SGHRS; CDR2 reads YFSETQ. CDR3 length: 14 amino acids. Trimming cost V 2 bases and J 8 bases, with 11 bases left between them. The CDR3 loop reads CASSFLSGDSPLHF. The DNA of the CDR3 is TGCGCCAGCAGCTTTTTATCCGGGGATTCACCCCTCCACTTT.

This chain uses TRBV9 with TRBJ1-1; D might be TRBD1 (6 bases). The V and J ends lost 3 bases and 4 bases respectively, with 19 bases between them. The CDR3 contains 16 residues. The germline gives CDR1 SGDLS, CDR2 YYNGEE. The CDR3 reads CASSAGTPGAGTEAFF. For the CDR3, the DNA is TGTGCCAGCAGCGCGGGGACGCCAGGGGCGGGCACTGAAGCTTTCTTT.

There are a few counts of this clone. The rearrangement links TRBV5-4 to TRBJ1-1; 8 bases are a match to TRBD1. The CDR3 contains 15 residues. Per germline, CDR1 SGHNT and CDR2 YYREEE (reference sequence). Germline trimming cut 3 bases from V and 6 bases from J; bases unmatched to any gene: 10. Written as DNA, the CDR3 is TGTGCCAGCAGCTCCGCGGCCCAGGGGGCCTCTGAAGCTTTCTTT. Protein: CASSSAAQGASEAFF.